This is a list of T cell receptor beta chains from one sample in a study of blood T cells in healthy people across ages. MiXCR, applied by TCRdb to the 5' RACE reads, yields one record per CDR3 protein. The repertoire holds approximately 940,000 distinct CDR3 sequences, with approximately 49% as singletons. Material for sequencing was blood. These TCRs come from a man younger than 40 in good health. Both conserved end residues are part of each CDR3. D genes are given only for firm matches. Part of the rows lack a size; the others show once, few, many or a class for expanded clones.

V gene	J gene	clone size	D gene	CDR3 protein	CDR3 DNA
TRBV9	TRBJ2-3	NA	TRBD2	CASSVVETSGDTQYF	TGTGCCAGCAGCGTAGTTGAGACTAGCGGGGATACGCAGTATTTT
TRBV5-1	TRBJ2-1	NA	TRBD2	CASSLNLAPGLAGAHNEQFF	TGCGCCAGCAGCTTGAACCTTGCCCCGGGACTAGCGGGGGCGCACAACGAGCAGTTCTTC
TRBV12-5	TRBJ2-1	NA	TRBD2	CASGAEGTSPRDEQFF	TGTGCTAGTGGAGCCGAGGGGACTAGTCCGAGGGATGAGCAGTTCTTC
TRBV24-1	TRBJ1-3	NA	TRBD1	CATTSGDSRIYF	TGTGCCACCACCTCTGGGGACAGTCGCATATATTTT
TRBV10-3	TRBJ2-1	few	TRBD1	CAISESGTGGAYNEQFF	TGTGCCATCAGTGAGTCCGGAACAGGGGGCGCCTACAATGAGCAGTTCTTC
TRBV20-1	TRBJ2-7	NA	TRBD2	CSASPSGGFYEQYF	TGCAGTGCTTCTCCTAGCGGGGGTTTCTACGAGCAGTACTTC
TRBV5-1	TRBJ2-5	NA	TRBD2	CASSSGLAGVIWETQYF	TGCGCCAGCAGCTCGGGACTAGCGGGGGTGATATGGGAGACCCAGTACTTC
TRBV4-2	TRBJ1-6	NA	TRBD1	CASSQPQGGNSPLHF	TGTGCCAGCAGCCAACCCCAGGGGGGAAATTCACCCCTCCACTTT
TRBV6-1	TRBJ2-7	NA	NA	CASMPGFPYEQYF	TGTGCCAGCATGCCGGGATTCCCCTACGAGCAGTACTTC
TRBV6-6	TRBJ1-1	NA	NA	CASSYVRTEAFF	TGTGCCAGCAGTTATGTGCGGACTGAAGCTTTCTTT
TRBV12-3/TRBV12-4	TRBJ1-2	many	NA	CASSLLSGYGYTF	TGTGCCAGCAGTTTACTCTCCGGCTATGGCTACACCTTC
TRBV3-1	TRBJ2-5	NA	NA	CASNPDTGWEETQYF	TGTGCCAGCAACCCGGACACCGGTTGGGAGGAGACCCAGTACTTC
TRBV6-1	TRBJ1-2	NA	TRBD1	CASSSPGQAWPYTF	TGTGCCAGCAGTAGCCCCGGACAGGCTTGGCCCTACACCTTC
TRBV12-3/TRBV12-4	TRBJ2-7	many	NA	CASSLADEQYF	TGTGCCAGCAGTCTAGCTGACGAGCAGTACTTC
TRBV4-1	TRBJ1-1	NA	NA	CASSQEQGLAFF	TGCGCCAGCAGCCAAGAACAAGGGTTAGCTTTCTTT
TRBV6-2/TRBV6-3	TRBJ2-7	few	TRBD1	CASSKSPGQGSYEQYF	TGTGCCAGCAGTAAGTCCCCGGGACAGGGCTCCTACGAGCAGTACTTC
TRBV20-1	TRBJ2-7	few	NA	CSARDEGIAAYEQYF	TGCAGTGCTAGAGATGAGGGGATAGCAGCCTACGAGCAGTACTTC
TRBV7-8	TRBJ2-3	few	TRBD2	CASVGTSGGPTDTQYF	TGTGCCAGCGTTGGGACTAGCGGGGGACCCACAGATACGCAGTATTTT
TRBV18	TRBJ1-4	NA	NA	CASSPPQVSEKLFF	TGTGCCAGCTCACCACCGCAGGTTTCTGAAAAACTGTTTTTT
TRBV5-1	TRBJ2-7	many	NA	CASSSGTAEQYF	TGCGCCAGCAGCAGCGGGACAGCCGAGCAGTACTTC